This TCR beta chain originates from a study of T cell repertoires in cytomegalovirus infection. About the research overall: Alongside well-studied HLA-B-restricted CMV epitopes, recently identified HLA-C-restricted CMV epitopes were also used.

One entry per CDR3 protein, called by TCRdb with MiXCR from the reads. Altogether approximately 1,000,000 distinct CDR3 sequences are present, about 33% being singletons, with the ten largest covering around an eighth. The CDR3 consists of 12 residues. Trimming took 2 bases from V and 4 from J, leaving 8 bases between them. Germline V gene lookup returns CDR1 DFQATT and CDR2 SNEGSKA (reference sequence). A remark on this clonotype: The target antigen is unknown.

This receptor was obtained from a human donor in good health (CMV status not recorded). Some clones in this sample may be carry-over from other donors' samples. The rearrangement uses TRBV20-1 and TRBJ1-1; D is unclear. The material sequenced was cultured CD8+ T cells from PBMCs, taken from culture after CMV antigen stimulation. DNA of the CDR3: TGCAGTGCTAGATACGGGCCCACTGAAGCTTTCTTT. It translates to CSARYGPTEAFF.